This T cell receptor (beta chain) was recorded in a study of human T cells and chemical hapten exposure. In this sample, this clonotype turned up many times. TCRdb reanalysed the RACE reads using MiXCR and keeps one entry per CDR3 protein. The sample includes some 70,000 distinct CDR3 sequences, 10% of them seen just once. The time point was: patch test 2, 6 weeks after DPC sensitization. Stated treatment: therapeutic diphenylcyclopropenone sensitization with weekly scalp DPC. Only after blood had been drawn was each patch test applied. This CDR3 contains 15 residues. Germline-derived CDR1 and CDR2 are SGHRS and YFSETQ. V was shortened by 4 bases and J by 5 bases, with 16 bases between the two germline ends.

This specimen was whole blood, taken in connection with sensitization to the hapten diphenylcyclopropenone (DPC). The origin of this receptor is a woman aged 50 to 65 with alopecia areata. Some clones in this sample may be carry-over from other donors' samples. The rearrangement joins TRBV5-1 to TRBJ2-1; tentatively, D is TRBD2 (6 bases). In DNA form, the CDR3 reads TGCGCCAGCAGCGACCCTAGCGCCCCTCACAATGAGCAGTTCTTC. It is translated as CASSDPSAPHNEQFF.